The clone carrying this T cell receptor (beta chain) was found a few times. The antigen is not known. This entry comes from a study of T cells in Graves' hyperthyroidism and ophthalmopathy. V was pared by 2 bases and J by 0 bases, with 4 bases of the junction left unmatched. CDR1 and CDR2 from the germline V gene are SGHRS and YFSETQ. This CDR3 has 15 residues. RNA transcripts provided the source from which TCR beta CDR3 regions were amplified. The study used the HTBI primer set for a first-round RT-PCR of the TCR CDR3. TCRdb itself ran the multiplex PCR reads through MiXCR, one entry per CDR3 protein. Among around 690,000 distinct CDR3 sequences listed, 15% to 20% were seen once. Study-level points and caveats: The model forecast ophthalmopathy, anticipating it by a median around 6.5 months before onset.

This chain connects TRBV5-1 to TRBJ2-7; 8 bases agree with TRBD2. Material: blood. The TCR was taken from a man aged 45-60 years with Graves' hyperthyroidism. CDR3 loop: CASSFGLAFSYEQYF. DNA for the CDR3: TGCGCCAGCAGCTTCGGACTAGCCTTCTCCTACGAGCAGTACTTC.